The 6 T cell receptor beta chains below were found in one sample sequenced in a study of healthy donors' naive CD4 and CD8 T cells. Starting from about 470 ng of total RNA, TCR libraries were made with linear amplification. Each CDR3 protein gets one entry after TCRdb re-called the reads with MiXCR. The sample contains approximately 180,000 distinct CDR3 sequences, 65% to 80% of which appear only once. Material for sequencing was naive CD4+ and CD8+ T cells sorted from blood, pooled from several donors. These receptors came from a pool of human donors in good health; the sample pools cells from several healthy donors.

This clonotype was seen just once. The J gene is TRBJ2-5, the V gene TRBV5-6; D is unresolved. V was trimmed by 3 bases and J by 5 bases, leaving 11 bases between them. CDR3 length: 13 residues. Germline values: CDR1 SGHDT, CDR2 YYEEEE. The DNA for the CDR3 is TGTGCCAGCAGCTGGGTGGGATCCGAGACCCAGTACTTC. Protein sequence: CASSWVGSETQYF.

The chain carries TRBV10-3 and TRBJ1-2; D uncertain. The CDR3 is 14 residues long. Germline lookup yields CDR1 ENHRY and CDR2 SYGVKD. V was shortened by 3 bases and J by 3 bases, with 11 bases between the two germline ends. The CDR3 nucleotides are TGTGCCATCAGTGACTGGGAGGGAGACTATGGCTACACCTTC. Translated: CAISDWEGDYGYTF.

The chain carries TRBV27 and TRBJ2-7; 7 positions match TRBD1. The CDR3 is made up of 15 amino acids. With V trimmed by 0 bases and J by 3 bases, 5 bases remained unmatched. Germline-derived CDR1 and CDR2 are MNHEY and SMNVEV (reference sequence). CDR3 nucleotides: TGTGCCAGCAGTTTATCAGGGGGCAGTGGCTACGAGCAGTACTTC. Translating it yields CASSLSGGSGYEQYF.

The chain is built from TRBV5-6 and TRBJ2-5, with TRBD1 matching 8 bases. This CDR3 has 14 residues. The trim removed 6 bases at V and 2 bases at J, leaving 6 bases unmatched. Germline V lookup: CDR1 SGHDT, CDR2 YYEEEE. Here the CDR3 DNA reads TGTGCCAGCATTCGGACAGGGAGACAAGAGACCCAGTACTTC. Translating gives CASIRTGRQETQYF.

The V gene is TRBV19, the J gene TRBJ1-5, with a weak D call TRBD1 (6 bases). CDR3 size: 14 residues. Trimming took 3 bases from V and 7 from J, leaving 13 bases between them. Per germline, CDR1 LNHDA and CDR2 SQIVND (reference sequence). CDR3 loop: CASSMFTGRQPQHF. Written as DNA, the CDR3 is TGTGCCAGTAGTATGTTCACAGGGCGGCAGCCCCAGCATTTT.

The chain joins TRBV18 to TRBJ1-4; a weak D match, TRBD1 (5 bases). This CDR3 region has 16 residues. CDR1 and CDR2 from the germline V gene are KGHSH and LQKENI. The V gene lost 1 base and the J gene lost 8 bases, with 17 bases spanning the gap. CDR3 in DNA: TGTGCCAGCTCACCACGCGGAGGGGAATTGAACGAAAAACTGTTTTTT. Translation gives CASSPRGGELNEKLFF. The whole variable domain, remainder taken from reference TRBV18 and TRBJ1-4, is NAGVMQNPRHLVRRRGQEARLRCSPMKGHSHVYWYRQLPEEGLKFMVYLQKENIIDESGMPKERFSAEFPKEGPSILRIQQVVRGDSAAYFCASSPRGGELNEKLFFGSGTQLSVL.